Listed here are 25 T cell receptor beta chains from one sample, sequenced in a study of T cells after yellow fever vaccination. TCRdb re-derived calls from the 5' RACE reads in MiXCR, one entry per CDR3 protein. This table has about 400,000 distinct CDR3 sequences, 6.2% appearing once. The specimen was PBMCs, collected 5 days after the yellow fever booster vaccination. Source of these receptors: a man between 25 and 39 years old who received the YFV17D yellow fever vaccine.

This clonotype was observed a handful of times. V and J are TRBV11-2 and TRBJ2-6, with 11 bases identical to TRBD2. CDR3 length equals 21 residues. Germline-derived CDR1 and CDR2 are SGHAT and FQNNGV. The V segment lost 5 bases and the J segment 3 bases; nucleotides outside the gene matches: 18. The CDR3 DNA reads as TGTGCCAGCAGCATTGACCATTTAGCGGGAGGGCGTCGCGGTGGGGCCAACGTCCTGACTTTC. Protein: CASSIDHLAGGRRGGANVLTF.

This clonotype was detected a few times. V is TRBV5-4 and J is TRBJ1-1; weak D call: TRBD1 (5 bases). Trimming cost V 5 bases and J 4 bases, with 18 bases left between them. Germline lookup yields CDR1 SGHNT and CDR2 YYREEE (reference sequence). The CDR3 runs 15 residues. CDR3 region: CASRSVGAQGTEAFF. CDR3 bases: TGTGCCAGCAGATCGGTAGGGGCCCAGGGCACTGAAGCTTTCTTT. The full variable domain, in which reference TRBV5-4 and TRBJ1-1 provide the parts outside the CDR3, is ETGVTQSPTHLIKTRGQQVTLRCSSQSGHNTVSWYQQALGQGPQFIFQYYREEENGRGNFPPRFSGLQFPNYSSELNVNALELDDSALYLCASRSVGAQGTEAFFGQGTRLTVV.

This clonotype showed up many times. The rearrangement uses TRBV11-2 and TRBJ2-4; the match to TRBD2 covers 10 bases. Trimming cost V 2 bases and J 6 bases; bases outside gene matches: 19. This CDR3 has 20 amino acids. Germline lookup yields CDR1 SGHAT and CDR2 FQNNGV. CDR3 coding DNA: TGTGCCAGCAGCTTACTTTACCAGGGGCTAGCGGGAGAGGGGGGAAACATTCAGTACTTC. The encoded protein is CASSLLYQGLAGEGGNIQYF.

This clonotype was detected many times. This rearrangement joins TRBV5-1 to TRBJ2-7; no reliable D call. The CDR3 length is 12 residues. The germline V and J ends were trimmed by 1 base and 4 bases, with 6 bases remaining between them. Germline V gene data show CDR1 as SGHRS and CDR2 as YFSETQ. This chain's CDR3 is CASSLSDYEQYF. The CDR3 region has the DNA TGCGCCAGCAGCTTGAGTGATTACGAGCAGTACTTC.

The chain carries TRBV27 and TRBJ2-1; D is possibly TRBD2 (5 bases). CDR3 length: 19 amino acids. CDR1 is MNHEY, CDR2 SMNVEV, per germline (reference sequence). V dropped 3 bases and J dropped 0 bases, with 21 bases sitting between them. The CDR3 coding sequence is TGTGCCAGCAGTTTCTGGTTGAGGAACGGGGTTAGCTCCTACAATGAGCAGTTCTTC. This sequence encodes CASSFWLRNGVSSYNEQFF.

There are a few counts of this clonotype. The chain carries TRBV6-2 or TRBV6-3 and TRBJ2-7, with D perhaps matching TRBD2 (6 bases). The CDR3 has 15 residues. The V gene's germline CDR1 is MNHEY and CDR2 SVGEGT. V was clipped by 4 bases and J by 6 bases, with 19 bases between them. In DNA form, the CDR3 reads TGTGCCAGCAGTTCCCCCTCGGGACTGACTAGCGAGCAGTACTTC. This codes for CASSSPSGLTSEQYF.

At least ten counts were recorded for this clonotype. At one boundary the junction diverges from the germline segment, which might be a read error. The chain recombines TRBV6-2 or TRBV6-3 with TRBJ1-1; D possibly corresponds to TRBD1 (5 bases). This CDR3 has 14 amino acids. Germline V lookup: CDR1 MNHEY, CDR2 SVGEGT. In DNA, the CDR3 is TGTGCCAGCAGTTTTGCCCCCGTGGGGACTGAAGCCTTCTTT. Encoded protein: CASSFAPVGTEAFF.

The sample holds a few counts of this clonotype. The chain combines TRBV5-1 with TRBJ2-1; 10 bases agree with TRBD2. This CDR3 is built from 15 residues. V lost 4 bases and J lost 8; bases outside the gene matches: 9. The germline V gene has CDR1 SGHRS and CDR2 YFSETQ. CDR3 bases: TGCGCCAGCAGCCCTAGCGGGAGATTCTTGGATGAGCAGTTCTTC. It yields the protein CASSPSGRFLDEQFF.

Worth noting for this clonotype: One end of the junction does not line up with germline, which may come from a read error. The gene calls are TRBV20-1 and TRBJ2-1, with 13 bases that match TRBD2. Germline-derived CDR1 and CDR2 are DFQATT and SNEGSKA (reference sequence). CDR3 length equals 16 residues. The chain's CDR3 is CCARGLAGEAYNEQFF. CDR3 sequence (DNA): TGCTGTGCTAGAGGACTAGCGGGAGAAGCCTACAATGAGCAGTTCTTC.

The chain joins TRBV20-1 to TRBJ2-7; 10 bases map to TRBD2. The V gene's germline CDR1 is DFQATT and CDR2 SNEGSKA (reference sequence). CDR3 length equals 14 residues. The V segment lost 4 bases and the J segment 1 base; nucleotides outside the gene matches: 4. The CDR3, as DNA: TGCAGTGCTACCACGACTAGCGGGTCCTACGAGCAGTACTTC. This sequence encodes CSATTTSGSYEQYF.

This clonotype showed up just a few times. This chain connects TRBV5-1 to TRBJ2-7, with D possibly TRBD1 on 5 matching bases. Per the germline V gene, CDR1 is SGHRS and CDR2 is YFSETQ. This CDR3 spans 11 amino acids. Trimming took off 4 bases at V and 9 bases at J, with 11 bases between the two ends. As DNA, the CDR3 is TGCGCCAGCAGCACCGACAGCGTGCAGTACTTC. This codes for CASSTDSVQYF.

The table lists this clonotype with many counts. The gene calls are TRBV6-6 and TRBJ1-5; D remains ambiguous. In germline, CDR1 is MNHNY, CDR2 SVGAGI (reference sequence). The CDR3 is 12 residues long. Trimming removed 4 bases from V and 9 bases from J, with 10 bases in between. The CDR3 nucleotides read TGTGCCAGCAGTTCCGGCCCGCTGCCCCAGCATTTT. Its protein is CASSSGPLPQHF.

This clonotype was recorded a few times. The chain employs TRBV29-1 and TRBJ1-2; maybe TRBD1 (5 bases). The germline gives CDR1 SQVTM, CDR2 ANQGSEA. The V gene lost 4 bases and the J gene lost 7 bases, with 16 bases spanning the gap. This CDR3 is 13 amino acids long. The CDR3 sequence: CSVGGRGGGGYTF. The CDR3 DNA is TGCAGCGTTGGCGGGCGGGGCGGCGGTGGCTACACCTTC.

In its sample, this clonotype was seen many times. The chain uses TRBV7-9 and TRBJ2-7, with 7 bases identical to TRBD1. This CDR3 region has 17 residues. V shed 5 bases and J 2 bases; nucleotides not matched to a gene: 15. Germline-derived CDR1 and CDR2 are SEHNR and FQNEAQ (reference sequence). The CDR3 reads CASSPPRTGKLPYEQYF. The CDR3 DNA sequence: TGTGCCAGCAGCCCTCCTCGGACAGGAAAACTACCCTACGAGCAGTACTTC.

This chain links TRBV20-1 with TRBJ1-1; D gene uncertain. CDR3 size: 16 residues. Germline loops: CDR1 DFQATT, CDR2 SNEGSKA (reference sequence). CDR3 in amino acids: CCARDWSQPPNTEAFF. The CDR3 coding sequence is TGCTGCGCTAGAGATTGGTCCCAGCCCCCGAACACTGAAGCTTTCTTT.

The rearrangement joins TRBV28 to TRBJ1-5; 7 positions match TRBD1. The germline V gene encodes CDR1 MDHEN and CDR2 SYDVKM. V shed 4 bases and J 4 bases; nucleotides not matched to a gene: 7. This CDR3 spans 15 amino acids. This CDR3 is CASSYPTGINQPQHF. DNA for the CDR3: TGTGCCAGCAGTTACCCGACAGGGATTAATCAGCCCCAGCATTTT.

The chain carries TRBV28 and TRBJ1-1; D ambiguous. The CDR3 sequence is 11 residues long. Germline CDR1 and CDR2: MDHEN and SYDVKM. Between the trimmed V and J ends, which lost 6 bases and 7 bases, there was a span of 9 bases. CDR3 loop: CASSRRVEAFF. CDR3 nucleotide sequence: TGTGCCAGCAGCCGGAGGGTTGAAGCTTTCTTT.

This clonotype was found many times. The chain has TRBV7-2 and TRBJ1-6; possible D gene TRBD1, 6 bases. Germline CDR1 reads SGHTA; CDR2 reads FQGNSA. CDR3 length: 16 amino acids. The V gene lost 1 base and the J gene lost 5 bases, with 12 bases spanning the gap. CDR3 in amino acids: CASSLVGQINNSPLHF. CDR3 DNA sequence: TGTGCCAGCAGCTTAGTCGGACAGATTAATAATTCACCCCTCCACTTT.

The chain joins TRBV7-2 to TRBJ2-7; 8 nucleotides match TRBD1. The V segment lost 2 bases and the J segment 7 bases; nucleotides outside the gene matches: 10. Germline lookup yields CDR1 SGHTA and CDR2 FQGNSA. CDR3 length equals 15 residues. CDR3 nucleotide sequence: TGTGCCAGCAGCTTATTCCGTCAGGGGGCTAAAGAGCAGTACTTC. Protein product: CASSLFRQGAKEQYF. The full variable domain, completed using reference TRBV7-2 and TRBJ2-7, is GAGVSQSPSNKVTEKGKDVELRCDPISGHTALYWYRQSLGQGLEFLIYFQGNSAPDKSGLPSDRFSAERTGGSVSTLTIQRTQQEDSAVYLCASSLFRQGAKEQYFGPGTRLTVT.

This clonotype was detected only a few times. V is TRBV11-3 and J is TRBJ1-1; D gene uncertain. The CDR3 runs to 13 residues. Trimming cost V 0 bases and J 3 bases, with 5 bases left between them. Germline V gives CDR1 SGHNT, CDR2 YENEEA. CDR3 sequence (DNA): TGTGCCAGCAGCTTAGAAGAGGACACTGAAGCTTTCTTT. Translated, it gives CASSLEEDTEAFF.

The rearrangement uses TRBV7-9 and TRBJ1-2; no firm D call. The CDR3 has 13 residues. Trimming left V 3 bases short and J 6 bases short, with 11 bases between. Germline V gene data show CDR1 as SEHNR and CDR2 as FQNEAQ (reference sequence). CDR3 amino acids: CASSFVAGNGYTF. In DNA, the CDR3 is TGTGCCAGCAGCTTTGTGGCAGGCAATGGCTACACCTTC.

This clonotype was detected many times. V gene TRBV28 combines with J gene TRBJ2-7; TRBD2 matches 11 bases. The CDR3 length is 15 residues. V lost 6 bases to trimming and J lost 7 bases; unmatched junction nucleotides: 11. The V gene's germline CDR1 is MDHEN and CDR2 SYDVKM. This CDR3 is CASRSTSGRRDEQYF. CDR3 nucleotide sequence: TGTGCCAGCAGGTCCACTAGCGGGAGACGAGATGAGCAGTACTTC.

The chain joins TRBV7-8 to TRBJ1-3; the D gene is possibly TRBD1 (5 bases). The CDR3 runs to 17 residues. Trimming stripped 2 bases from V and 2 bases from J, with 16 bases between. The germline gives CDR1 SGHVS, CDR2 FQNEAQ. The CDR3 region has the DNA TGTGCCAGCAGCTTAAGCTGGGGGTTTTTGACTGGAAACACCATATATTTT. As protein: CASSLSWGFLTGNTIYF. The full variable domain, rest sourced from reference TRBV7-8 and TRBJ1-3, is GAGVSQSPRYKVAKRGQDVALRCDPISGHVSLFWYQQALGQGPEFLTYFQNEAQLDKSGLPSDRFFAERPEGSVSTLKIQRTQQEDSAVYLCASSLSWGFLTGNTIYFGEGSWLTVV.

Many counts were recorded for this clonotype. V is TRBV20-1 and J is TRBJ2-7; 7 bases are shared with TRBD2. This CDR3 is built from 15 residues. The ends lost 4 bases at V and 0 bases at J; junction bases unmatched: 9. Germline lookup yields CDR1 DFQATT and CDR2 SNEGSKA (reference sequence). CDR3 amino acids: CSANPGGSSSYEQYF. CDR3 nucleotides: TGCAGTGCTAACCCGGGCGGGAGCAGCTCCTACGAGCAGTACTTC.

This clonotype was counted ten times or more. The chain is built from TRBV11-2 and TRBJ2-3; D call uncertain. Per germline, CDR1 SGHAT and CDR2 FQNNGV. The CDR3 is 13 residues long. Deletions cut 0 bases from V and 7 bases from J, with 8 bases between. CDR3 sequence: CASSLDITNTQYF. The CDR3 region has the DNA TGTGCCAGCAGCTTAGACATAACTAATACGCAGTATTTT.